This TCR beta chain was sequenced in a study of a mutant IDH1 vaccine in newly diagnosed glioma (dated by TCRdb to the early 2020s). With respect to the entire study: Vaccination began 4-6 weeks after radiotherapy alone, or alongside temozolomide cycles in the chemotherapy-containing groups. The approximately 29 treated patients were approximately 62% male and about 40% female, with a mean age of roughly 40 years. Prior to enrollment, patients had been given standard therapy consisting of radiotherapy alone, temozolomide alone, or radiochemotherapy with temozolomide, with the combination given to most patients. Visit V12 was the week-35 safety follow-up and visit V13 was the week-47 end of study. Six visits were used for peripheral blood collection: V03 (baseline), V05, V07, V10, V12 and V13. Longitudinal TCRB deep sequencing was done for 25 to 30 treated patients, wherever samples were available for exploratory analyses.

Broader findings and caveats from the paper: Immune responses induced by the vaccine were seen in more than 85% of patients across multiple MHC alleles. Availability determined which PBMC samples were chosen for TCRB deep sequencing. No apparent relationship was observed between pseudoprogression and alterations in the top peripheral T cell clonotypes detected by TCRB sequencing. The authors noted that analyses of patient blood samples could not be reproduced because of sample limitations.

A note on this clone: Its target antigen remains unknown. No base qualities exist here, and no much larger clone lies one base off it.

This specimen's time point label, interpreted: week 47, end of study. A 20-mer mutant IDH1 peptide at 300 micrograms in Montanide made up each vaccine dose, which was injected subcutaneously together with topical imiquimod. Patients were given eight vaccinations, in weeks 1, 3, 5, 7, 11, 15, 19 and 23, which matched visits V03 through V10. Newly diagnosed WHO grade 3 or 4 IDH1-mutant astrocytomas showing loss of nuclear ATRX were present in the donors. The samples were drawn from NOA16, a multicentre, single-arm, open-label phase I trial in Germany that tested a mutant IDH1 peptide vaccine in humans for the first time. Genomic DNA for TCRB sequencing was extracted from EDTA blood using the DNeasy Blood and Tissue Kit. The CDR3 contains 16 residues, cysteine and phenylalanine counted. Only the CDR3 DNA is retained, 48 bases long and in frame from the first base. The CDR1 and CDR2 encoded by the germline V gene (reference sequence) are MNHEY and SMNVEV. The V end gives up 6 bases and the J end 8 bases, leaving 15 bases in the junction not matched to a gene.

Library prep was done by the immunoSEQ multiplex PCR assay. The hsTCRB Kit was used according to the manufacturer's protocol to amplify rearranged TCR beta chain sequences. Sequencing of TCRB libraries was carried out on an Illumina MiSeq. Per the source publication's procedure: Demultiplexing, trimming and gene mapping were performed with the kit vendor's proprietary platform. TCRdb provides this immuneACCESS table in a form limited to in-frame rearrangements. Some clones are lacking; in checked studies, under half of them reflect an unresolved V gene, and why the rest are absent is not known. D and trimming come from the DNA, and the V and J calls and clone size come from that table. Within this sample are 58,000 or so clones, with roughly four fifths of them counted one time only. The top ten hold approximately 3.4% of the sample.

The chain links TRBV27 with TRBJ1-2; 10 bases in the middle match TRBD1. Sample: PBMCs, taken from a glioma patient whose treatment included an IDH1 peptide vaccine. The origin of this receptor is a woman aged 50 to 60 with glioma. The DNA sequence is TGTGCCAGCAGCACCCGACAGGGGGCTTTTTATGAGGGCTACACCTTC. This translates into CASSTRQGAFYEGYTF.